This T cell receptor beta chain was sequenced for a study of T-cell reconstitution after alpha-beta-depleted transplantation in children. This clonotype was observed a handful of times. Unique molecular identifiers tagged the TCRbeta library. TCRdb itself ran the PCR reads through MiXCR, one entry per CDR3 protein. The profile shows around 960,000 distinct CDR3 sequences, roughly 29% of them singletons. The germline V gene has CDR1 MNHEY and CDR2 SVGEGT. This CDR3 has 16 residues. V gave up 7 bases and J gave up 6 bases; unmatched junction bases: 12. This TCR was recovered from a boy under two years old who had a stem cell transplant for SCID, so the T cells may come from the graft donor. This chain connects TRBV6-2 or TRBV6-3 to TRBJ1-5; the match to TRBD1 covers 10 bases. The sequences come from PBMCs, mostly from graft donor cells, collected 360 days after TCRalphabeta/CD19-depleted stem cell transplant. CDR3 residues: CASTLTGTGVFQPQHF. Written as DNA, the CDR3 is TGTGCCAGCACCTTAACCGGGACAGGGGTTTTTCAGCCCCAGCATTTT.